Listed here are 15 T cell receptor beta chains from one sample, sequenced in a study of T cells in tuberculosis. Clones were read by immunoSEQ multiplex PCR, and TCRdb kept only the in-frame ones, dropping some. The sample holds around 38,000 clones; 93% are singletons and the top ten take roughly 7%. Material: PBMCs. All receptors derive from a donor aged 10-29 years with latent tuberculosis or without tuberculosis infection.

The V gene is TRBV11-2, the J gene TRBJ1-2, with D possibly matching TRBD1 (6 bases). With 1 base removed from V and 2 bases from J, the gap between germline ends came to 20 bases. The CDR3 runs 18 residues. CDR1 and CDR2 from the germline V gene are SGHAT and FQNNGV. CDR3 bases: TGTGCCAGCAGCTTAGTGGGGCGGGGGCTTACTCAGAACTATGGCTACACCTTC. Its translation: CASSLVGRGLTQNYGYTF.

The V and J genes are TRBV5-1 and TRBJ1-1; 9 bases fit TRBD1. CDR1 and CDR2 from the germline V gene are SGHRS and YFSETQ. The V gene end was trimmed by 4 bases and the J gene end by 4 bases; junction bases not matched to a gene: 5. This CDR3 comprises 14 residues. The CDR3 is CASSRTGERTEAFF. For the CDR3, the DNA is TGCGCCAGCAGCCGGACAGGGGAGCGCACTGAAGCTTTCTTT.

V and J are TRBV4-1 and TRBJ1-1; D call uncertain. Germline V lookup: CDR1 MGHRA, CDR2 YSYEKL. This CDR3 spans 14 amino acids. V was pared by 4 bases and J by 7 bases, with 16 bases between. The DNA of the CDR3 is TGCGCCAGCAGCCCCCCGACGGGTAGGAGTGAAGCTTTCTTT. Its translation is CASSPPTGRSEAFF.

This chain uses TRBV27 with TRBJ1-1, with D perhaps TRBD1 (6 bases). Germline V gives CDR1 MNHEY, CDR2 SMNVEV (reference sequence). V lost 5 bases and J lost 4, with 11 bases in between. This CDR3 region has 13 residues. The CDR3 sequence is CASSNRVSTEAFF. The CDR3 DNA reads as TGTGCCAGCAGTAACAGGGTGTCCACTGAAGCTTTCTTT.

The J gene is TRBJ1-2, the V gene TRBV4-3; 7 nucleotides line up with TRBD1. V lost 2 bases, J lost 5 bases, and 5 bases stayed unmatched. This CDR3 is built from 14 residues. Germline V gives CDR1 LGHNA, CDR2 YSLEER. DNA of the CDR3: TGCGCCAGCAGCCAACGGGACAGATCATATGGCTACACCTTC. Amino acid sequence: CASSQRDRSYGYTF.

The CDR3 sequence: CASSLPGRSSYNEQFF. The CDR3 bases are TGTGCCAGCAGCTTGCCCGGGAGGAGCTCCTACAATGAGCAGTTCTTC. The J gene is TRBJ2-1, the V gene TRBV5-4; 7 bases are a match to TRBD2. V shed 1 base and J 0 bases; nucleotides not matched to a gene: 4. CDR3 length: 16 amino acids. Germline lookup yields CDR1 SGHNT and CDR2 YYREEE (reference sequence). The full variable domain, in which reference TRBV5-4 and TRBJ2-1 provide the parts outside the CDR3, is ETGVTQSPTHLIKTRGQQVTLRCSSQSGHNTVSWYQQALGQGPQFIFQYYREEENGRGNFPPRFSGLQFPNYSSELNVNALELDDSALYLCASSLPGRSSYNEQFFGPGTRLTVL.

The V gene is TRBV7-8, the J gene TRBJ1-2; D is ambiguous. Trimming removed 5 bases from V and 4 bases from J, with 11 bases in between. The CDR3 loop spans 13 amino acids. Germline lookup yields CDR1 SGHVS and CDR2 FQNEAQ. The CDR3 DNA is TGTGCCAGCAGCCAAATAAGCCCCTATGGCTACACCTTC. Amino acid sequence: CASSQISPYGYTF.

The rearrangement joins TRBV30 to TRBJ1-1; no reliable D call. The CDR3 is made up of 16 amino acids. V was trimmed by 0 bases and J by 1 base, leaving 15 bases between them. Germline CDR1 reads GTSNPN; CDR2 reads SVGIG (reference sequence). CDR3 loop: CAWSVAWRTENTEAFF. CDR3 bases: TGTGCCTGGAGTGTTGCCTGGAGGACCGAGAACACTGAAGCTTTCTTT.

V usage is TRBV5-4 and J usage is TRBJ2-4; 10 nucleotides match TRBD1. J gave up 4 bases and V 5 bases, and 6 bases lay outside the gene matches. This CDR3 contains 15 residues. Germline V gene lookup returns CDR1 SGHNT and CDR2 YYREEE (reference sequence). Written as DNA, the CDR3 is TGTGCCAGCAGGTCCGGGACAGGGGCTAAAAACATTCAGTACTTC. Translation: CASRSGTGAKNIQYF. The full variable domain, in which reference TRBV5-4 and TRBJ2-4 provide the parts outside the CDR3, is ETGVTQSPTHLIKTRGQQVTLRCSSQSGHNTVSWYQQALGQGPQFIFQYYREEENGRGNFPPRFSGLQFPNYSSELNVNALELDDSALYLCASRSGTGAKNIQYFGAGTRLSVL.

This chain links TRBV10-1 with TRBJ2-7; 10 bases align to TRBD2. The trim removed 9 bases at V and 4 bases at J, leaving 3 bases unmatched. The CDR3 sequence is 12 residues long. From germline, CDR1 is WNHNN and CDR2 SYGVQD (reference sequence). The DNA of the CDR3 is TGCGCCAGTATGACTAGCGGGTACGAGCAGTACTTC. This translates into CASMTSGYEQYF.

The chain employs TRBV5-1 and TRBJ1-6; 8 nucleotides align to TRBD1. Trimming at V came to 4 bases and at J to 6 bases, leaving 9 bases not matched to a gene. The CDR3 has 16 amino acids. Germline-derived CDR1 and CDR2 are SGHRS and YFSETQ. In DNA form, the CDR3 reads TGCGCCAGCAGCGTGGACAGGGCAAGTAGTAATTCACCCCTCCACTTT. Protein: CASSVDRASSNSPLHF.

The rearrangement joins TRBV2 to TRBJ1-4; D is ambiguous. This CDR3 contains 15 residues. Germline CDR1 is SNHLY and CDR2 is FYNNEI. Trimming removed 3 bases from V and 10 bases from J, with 18 bases in between. In nucleotides, the CDR3 is TGTGCCAGCAGTGAGTTCCCCGGGGATAGTAGAAAACTGTTTTTT. Translation: CASSEFPGDSRKLFF.

The chain couples TRBV14 to TRBJ2-7; TRBD1 might be the D (5 bases). V lost 4 bases and J 1 base, leaving 17 bases between the germline ends. CDR3 length: 16 amino acids. Per germline, CDR1 SGHDN and CDR2 FVKESK. The CDR3, as DNA: TGTGCCAGCAGCCGCAATGTAAGGGGTCAATCCTACGAGCAGTACTTC. The encoded protein is CASSRNVRGQSYEQYF.

The genes are TRBV4-3 and TRBJ1-4, with TRBD1 matching 7 bases. V shed 4 bases, J shed 5 bases, and the junction held 7 bases outside the gene matches. There are 15 residues in the CDR3. Germline CDR1 LGHNA, CDR2 YSLEER. The CDR3 sequence: CASSPSGTANEKLFF. As DNA, the CDR3 is TGCGCCAGCAGCCCCAGTGGGACAGCAAATGAAAAACTGTTTTTT.

The rearrangement joins TRBV7-8 to TRBJ1-6; possibly TRBD1 for D (5 bases). CDR3 length: 16 residues. Looked up from germline, CDR1 is SGHVS and CDR2 is FQNEAQ. Trimming removed 0 bases from V and 6 bases from J, with 12 bases in between. The CDR3 loop is CASSLAISRVNSPLHF. CDR3 nucleotides: TGTGCCAGCAGCTTAGCTATAAGCAGGGTTAATTCACCCCTCCACTTT.